Below, 15 T cell receptor beta chains from the same sample are listed, as sequenced in a study of T cells in Graves' hyperthyroidism and ophthalmopathy. What was amplified from RNA transcripts were TCR beta CDR3 regions. The primer set for the first-round RT-PCR of the TCR CDR3 was HTBI. Using its own MiXCR run on the multiplex PCR reads, TCRdb lists one record per CDR3 protein. The sample gives about 52,000 distinct CDR3 sequences, 48% of which show up once; roughly 10% is in the top ten. Specimen: blood. The source of these receptors is a woman aged 50 to 60 with Graves' ophthalmopathy.

This clonotype was picked up many times. A much larger clonotype is one base distant, so this may be a read error. This likely comes from a read error, as the CDR3 has no conserved phenylalanine or tryptophan at its end. The genes are TRBV24-1 and TRBJ2-3; D possibly corresponds to TRBD2 (6 bases). Germline V gene data show CDR1 as KGHDR and CDR2 as SFDVKD. This CDR3 has 16 amino acids. The V end lost 4 bases, the J end lost 0 bases, and 13 bases lay between the germline ends. CDR3 coding DNA: TGTGCCACCAGTGACCCGACTAGTCCAAGCACAGATACGCAGTATCTT. It yields the protein CATSDPTSPSTDTQYL.

This clonotype was recorded at least ten times. The chain links TRBV9 to TRBJ2-2; possibly TRBD1 or TRBD2 for D (6 bases each). There are 14 residues in the CDR3. Trimming took off 4 bases at V and 6 bases at J, with 13 bases between the two ends. In germline, CDR1 is SGDLS, CDR2 YYNGEE. The CDR3 nucleotides are TGTGCCAGCAGCCCGCAAGGGGGGTCCGGGGAGCTGTTTTTT. This codes for CASSPQGGSGELFF.

This clonotype was found many times. The chain links TRBV20-1 to TRBJ2-1; D remains ambiguous. CDR3 size: 12 residues. Trimming shortened V by 3 bases and J by 9 bases, and 12 bases separated the two germline ends. Germline CDR1 is DFQATT and CDR2 is SNEGSKA (reference sequence). The CDR3 here is CSASQAGLEQFF. The CDR3 DNA sequence: TGCAGTGCTAGCCAAGCCGGGCTTGAGCAGTTCTTC.

Notes on this clonotype: With a much larger clone just one base away, this may be a read error. The genes are TRBV11-2 and TRBJ2-5; 12 bases are a match to TRBD2. J was trimmed by 5 bases and V by 6 bases; bases with no gene match: 10. This CDR3 has 16 residues. Germline V gene data show CDR1 as SGHAT and CDR2 as FQNNGV. DNA for the CDR3: TGTGCCAGCAGTGCAGGACTAGCGGGAAGTGTTGAGACCCAGTACTTC. Protein product: CASSAGLAGSVETQYF. Using reference TRBV11-2 and TRBJ2-5 for the parts outside the CDR3, the full variable domain is EAGVAQSPRYKIIEKRQSVAFWCNPISGHATLYWYQQILGQGPKLLIQFQNNGVVDDSQLPKDRFSAERLKGVDSTLKIQPAKLEDSAVYLCASSAGLAGSVETQYFGPGTRLLVL.

This clonotype showed up many times. The chain couples TRBV20-1 to TRBJ2-1; TRBD1 is a possible D gene (5 bases). The CDR3 covers 14 residues. V lost 6 bases and J 1 base, leaving 13 bases between the germline ends. The germline gives CDR1 DFQATT, CDR2 SNEGSKA (reference sequence). The CDR3 region has the DNA TGCAGTGCCTTCCCTTACAGGTCCTACAATGAGCAGTTCTTC. This gives the protein CSAFPYRSYNEQFF.

In its sample, this clonotype was seen once. At one end the junction does not follow the germline gene, possibly because of a read error. V is TRBV7-8 and J is TRBJ2-7; D perhaps matches TRBD1 (6 bases). This CDR3 region has 14 residues. Germline assignment: CDR1 SGHVS and CDR2 FQNEAQ. CDR3 loop: CASGFGGKVYEQYF. Here the CDR3 DNA reads TGTGCCAGCGGCTTTGGGGGCAAGGTCTACGAGCAGTACTTC.

A few counts support this clonotype. This may be a read error: a much more frequent sequence differs by one nucleotide. This chain links TRBV6-6 with TRBJ2-7; maybe TRBD2 (5 bases). The CDR3 is 15 residues long. From germline, CDR1 is MNHNY and CDR2 SVGAGI (reference sequence). Trimming left V 0 bases short and J 2 bases short, with 11 bases between. In DNA form, the CDR3 reads TGTGCCAGCAGTTACTCCCAGACTACAGCCTACGAGCAGTACTTC. It translates to CASSYSQTTAYEQYF.

This clonotype was counted at least ten times. The V call is TRBV7-9, the J call TRBJ2-1, with 9 bases that match TRBD1. J lost 10 bases, V lost 5 bases, and 6 bases had no gene match. CDR1 is SEHNR and CDR2 is FQNEAQ in the germline V gene (reference sequence). This CDR3 has 13 amino acids. DNA for the CDR3: TGTGCCAGCAGCCCAACAGGGGGCTGGGAGCAGTTCTTC. The encoded protein is CASSPTGGWEQFF.

A few counts support this clonotype. This chain links TRBV20-1 with TRBJ2-7; 9 bases are a match to TRBD1. V lost 5 bases to trimming and J lost 7 bases; unmatched junction nucleotides: 3. The CDR3 is 11 amino acids. CDR1 and CDR2 from the germline V gene are DFQATT and SNEGSKA (reference sequence). The CDR3 DNA reads TGCAGTGCTGGACAGGGGAATGAGCAGTACTTC. Translating gives CSAGQGNEQYF.

The table lists this clonotype with many counts. The chain employs TRBV4-1 and TRBJ2-7; D might be TRBD1 or TRBD2, each matching 6 bases. Germline assignment: CDR1 MGHRA and CDR2 YSYEKL. CDR3 length: 12 amino acids. Trimming took 6 bases from V and 3 from J, leaving 9 bases between them. CDR3 residues: CASRGGGYEQYF. In nucleotides, the CDR3 is TGCGCCAGCAGAGGAGGGGGCTACGAGCAGTACTTC.

This clonotype was observed at least ten times. The J gene is TRBJ2-5, the V gene TRBV6-1; a weak D match, TRBD1 (7 bases). The CDR3 consists of 15 residues. Germline V gives CDR1 MNHNS, CDR2 SASEGT. Deletions cut 6 bases from V and 2 bases from J, with 16 bases between. The CDR3, as DNA: TGTGCCAGCAGGGACCAGGGGGGTCGACAAGAGACCCAGTACTTC. This encodes CASRDQGGRQETQYF.

The sample holds many counts of this clonotype. A much larger clone lies one base from this, so it may be a read error. The chain links TRBV10-3 to TRBJ2-5, with D uncertain. Looked up from germline, CDR1 is ENHRY and CDR2 is SYGVKD. V lost 5 bases and J lost 9, with 19 bases in between. The length of the CDR3 is 14 residues. CDR3 bases: TGTGCCATCAGTTTACCGGGTCCCGAAGTGGCCCAGTACTTC. Its translation: CAISLPGPEVAQYF.

The rearrangement uses TRBV2 and TRBJ2-1; 8 nucleotides match TRBD2. Germline CDR1 and CDR2: SNHLY and FYNNEI. V lost 5 bases to trimming and J lost 2 bases; unmatched junction nucleotides: 17. The CDR3 is 19 amino acids. CDR3 nucleotide sequence: TGTGCCAGCAGTTCCAGAGGGCGGGGGGAGGACAGAACCTACAATGAGCAGTTCTTC. It yields the protein CASSSRGRGEDRTYNEQFF. The variable domain in full, with the rest retrieved from reference TRBV2 and TRBJ2-1, is EPEVTQTPSHQVTQMGQEVILRCVPISNHLYFYWYRQILGQKVEFLVSFYNNEISEKSEIFDDQFSVERPDGSNFTLKIRSTKLEDSAMYFCASSSRGRGEDRTYNEQFFGPGTRLTVL.

This clonotype was seen repeatedly, ten times or more. V usage is TRBV11-2 and J usage is TRBJ2-2; D is perhaps TRBD1 (6 bases). The CDR3 runs 15 residues. From germline, CDR1 is SGHAT and CDR2 FQNNGV. The germline V and J ends were trimmed by 5 bases and 6 bases, with 16 bases remaining between them. The CDR3 here is CASSQTGPRAGELFF. The CDR3 nucleotides are TGTGCCAGCAGCCAAACAGGGCCCAGGGCCGGGGAGCTGTTTTTT.

In this sample, this clonotype turned up many times. The J gene is TRBJ1-2, the V gene TRBV7-9; 7 bases are a match to TRBD1. V lost 1 base to trimming and J lost 7 bases; unmatched junction nucleotides: 9. This CDR3 spans 15 amino acids. CDR1 and CDR2 (germline): SEHNR, FQNEAQ (reference sequence). Here the CDR3 reads CASSLVEGQYSGYTF. In nucleotides, the CDR3 is TGTGCCAGCAGCTTAGTCGAGGGACAGTATAGTGGCTACACCTTC.